The 29 T cell receptor beta chains presented below share a single source sample, sequenced in a study of blood T cell repertoires in COVID-19. Assay used: immunoSEQ multiplex PCR; TCRdb lists only in-frame clones, some missing. The repertoire holds approximately 290,000 clones, with approximately 85% as singletons. Material: PBMCs or T cells enriched from blood (not recorded which). Receptors were obtained from a woman aged 25 to 45 who had recovered from COVID-19.

J is TRBJ1-2 and V is TRBV28; the match to TRBD1 covers 7 bases. Germline lookup yields CDR1 MDHEN and CDR2 SYDVKM. The CDR3 extends over 14 amino acids. V was pared by 5 bases and J by 4 bases, with 7 bases of the junction left unmatched. The CDR3 region has the DNA TGTGCCAGCAGTGTCCGACAGGGACTCTATGGCTACACCTTC. As protein: CASSVRQGLYGYTF.

This clone was detected a few times. The genes are TRBV30 and TRBJ1-1; D gene uncertain. V lost 1 base and J 2 bases, leaving 8 bases between the germline ends. Germline CDR1 and CDR2: GTSNPN and SVGIG (reference sequence). The CDR3 is 13 residues long. The CDR3 region is CAWSGASNTEAFF. In nucleotides, the CDR3 is TGTGCCTGGAGTGGGGCCAGCAACACTGAAGCTTTCTTT.

This sequence joins TRBV19 and TRBJ2-2; D not resolved. Trimming took 6 bases from V and 6 from J, leaving 14 bases between them. Germline V gene data show CDR1 as LNHDA and CDR2 as SQIVND (reference sequence). CDR3 size: 14 residues. CDR3 nucleotide sequence: TGTGCCAGTAGCCCCACCGCCGGTGCCGGGGAGCTGTTTTTT. Translating it yields CASSPTAGAGELFF.

J is TRBJ2-3 and V is TRBV9; no clear D gene. There are 11 residues in the CDR3. V was trimmed by 3 bases and J by 4 bases, leaving 3 bases between them. Germline loops: CDR1 SGDLS, CDR2 YYNGEE. CDR3 in amino acids: CASSASDTQYF. CDR3 nucleotide sequence: TGTGCCAGCAGCGCCTCAGATACGCAGTATTTT.

This chain links TRBV7-9 with TRBJ2-7, with D perhaps TRBD2 (5 bases). V lost 3 bases and J 1 base, leaving 13 bases between the germline ends. In germline, CDR1 is SEHNR, CDR2 FQNEAQ (reference sequence). CDR3 length equals 15 residues. The CDR3 nucleotides are TGTGCCAGCAGCTTCTCCGGGGAACTTTCCTACGAGCAGTACTTC. Its translation is CASSFSGELSYEQYF.

The V call is TRBV5-6, the J call TRBJ2-5, with D perhaps TRBD1 (5 bases). CDR1 and CDR2 (germline): SGHDT, YYEEEE. Trimming pared 1 base from V and 5 bases from J, leaving 18 bases between. The length of the CDR3 is 16 residues. The CDR3, as DNA: TGTGCCAGCAGCTTGCAGGGCCGCCGGTCATGGGAGACCCAGTACTTC. Residues: CASSLQGRRSWETQYF.

V gene TRBV28 combines with J gene TRBJ2-7; 7 bases match TRBD1. The CDR3 is made up of 15 amino acids. Germline CDR1 is MDHEN and CDR2 is SYDVKM. V shed 3 bases and J 7 bases; nucleotides not matched to a gene: 12. CDR3 sequence (DNA): TGTGCCAGCAGTTTTGGGTCAGGGGGTAAGAAAGAGCAGTACTTC. Protein sequence: CASSFGSGGKKEQYF.

This chain connects TRBV2 to TRBJ2-1; weak D call: TRBD1 (6 bases). V gave up 8 bases and J gave up 7 bases, with 9 bases separating them. This CDR3 region has 11 residues. From germline, CDR1 is SNHLY and CDR2 FYNNEI. The CDR3 here is CASVQGNEQFF. The CDR3 DNA reads TGTGCCAGCGTCCAGGGGAATGAGCAGTTCTTC.

The count of this clone is one. The chain has TRBV30 and TRBJ1-2, with D unresolved. This CDR3 comprises 14 residues. CDR1 GTSNPN and CDR2 SVGIG come from the germline V gene (reference sequence). Trimming took 0 bases from V and 8 from J, leaving 16 bases between them. CDR3 in amino acids: CAWSVQLLRRGYTF. The CDR3 region has the DNA TGTGCCTGGAGTGTACAGCTGTTGAGGAGGGGCTACACCTTC.

The rearrangement links TRBV28 to TRBJ2-7; TRBD1 matches 9 bases. J was trimmed by 0 bases and V by 5 bases; bases with no gene match: 14. The CDR3 totals 18 residues. The germline V gene has CDR1 MDHEN and CDR2 SYDVKM. The CDR3 nucleotides are TGTGCCAGCAGTCGAAGGGGGACAGGGCTGCGTAGCTCCTACGAGCAGTACTTC. Its protein product is CASSRRGTGLRSSYEQYF.

This clone appeared a single time. This chain connects TRBV15 to TRBJ1-4, with D uncertain. With 1 base removed from V and 5 bases from J, the gap between germline ends came to 14 bases. The CDR3 has 16 residues. Germline CDR1 and CDR2: LNHNV and YYDKDF (reference sequence). The CDR3 nucleotides are TGTGCCACCAGCAGAGGGAGGAGGGTTTCGAATGAAAAACTGTTTTTT. Translated: CATSRGRRVSNEKLFF.

The V call is TRBV28, the J call TRBJ1-1, with a possible D match to TRBD1 (6 bases). V lost 7 bases and J lost 0, with 12 bases in between. The germline V gene has CDR1 MDHEN and CDR2 SYDVKM. The CDR3 sequence is 14 residues long. The CDR3: CASKTGPMNTEAFF. The DNA of the CDR3 is TGTGCCAGCAAGACAGGCCCGATGAACACTGAAGCTTTCTTT.

The chain recombines TRBV5-1 with TRBJ2-7, with TRBD1 matching over 7 bases. The CDR3 spans 13 residues. Germline V lookup: CDR1 SGHRS, CDR2 YFSETQ. J gave up 4 bases and V 4 bases, and 5 bases lay outside the gene matches. In DNA, the CDR3 is TGCGCCAGCAGCCCGGGGACAGCTTACGAGCAGTACTTC. Protein: CASSPGTAYEQYF.

This chain uses TRBV5-3 with TRBJ2-3; a weak D match, TRBD1 (5 bases). TRBV5-3 is labeled an ORF, and its function is uncertain. The CDR3 has 13 amino acids. V shed 9 bases and J shed 4 bases, with 15 bases lying between them. For the CDR3, the DNA is TGTGCCATAAGGCAGGGTGAGGCAGATACGCAGTATTTT. Amino acids: CAIRQGEADTQYF.

The chain uses TRBV19 and TRBJ1-1, with 7 nucleotides matching TRBD1. The CDR3 covers 12 residues. The junction had 3 bases not matched to a gene; V was cut back by 3 bases and J by 8 bases. Germline CDR1 and CDR2: LNHDA and SQIVND (reference sequence). Here the CDR3 DNA reads TGTGCCAGTAGTATGAGGGGGCGGGAAGCTTTCTTT. Its protein product is CASSMRGREAFF.

A single count supports this clone. The V gene is TRBV24-1, the J gene TRBJ1-1; D is ambiguous. Trimming cost V 5 bases and J 1 base, with 10 bases left between them. Germline V gene sequence: CDR1 KGHDR, CDR2 SFDVKD. This CDR3 contains 14 residues. In nucleotides, the CDR3 is TGTGCCACCAGTGCAACACATCCGAACACTGAAGCTTTCTTT. It encodes CATSATHPNTEAFF.

J is TRBJ2-1 and V is TRBV5-1; 8 bases fit TRBD1. Germline assignment: CDR1 SGHRS and CDR2 YFSETQ. Germline trimming cut 2 bases from V and 3 bases from J; bases unmatched to any gene: 4. This CDR3 comprises 15 residues. This chain's CDR3 is CASSLTGTGYNEQFF. The CDR3, as DNA: TGCGCCAGCAGCTTAACCGGGACAGGCTACAATGAGCAGTTCTTC.

The chain has TRBV12-5 and TRBJ1-2; perhaps TRBD1 as D (5 bases). Germline assignment: CDR1 LGHNT and CDR2 FRNRAP. CDR3 length: 12 amino acids. The V end lost 2 bases, the J end lost 10 bases, and 11 bases lay between the germline ends. CDR3: CASGLNWGDYTF. Written as DNA, the CDR3 is TGTGCTAGTGGTTTGAACTGGGGGGACTACACCTTC.

This clone was counted a single time. The chain couples TRBV29-1 to TRBJ2-4; tentative D call: TRBD2 (6 bases). Per germline, CDR1 SQVTM and CDR2 ANQGSEA. The CDR3 spans 13 residues. V lost 6 bases to trimming and J lost 1 base, with 10 bases between them. For the CDR3, the DNA is TGCAGCGTCGGGGGTATGGCCAAAAACATTCAGTACTTC. As protein: CSVGGMAKNIQYF.

The V gene is TRBV5-8, the J gene TRBJ2-5, with 14 bases that match TRBD2. The CDR3 contains 16 residues. The junction had 11 bases not matched to a gene; V was cut back by 4 bases and J by 9 bases. Germline CDR1 is SGHTS and CDR2 is YDEGEE. CDR3 in DNA: TGTGCCAGCAGCCCTAGGACTAGCGGGGGGCGAATGGCCCAGTACTTC. Amino acid sequence: CASSPRTSGGRMAQYF.

The V call is TRBV5-6, the J call TRBJ2-5, with D possibly TRBD2 on 5 matching bases. Trimming stripped 7 bases from V and 5 bases from J, with 18 bases between. The germline CDR1 and CDR2 sequences are SGHDT and YYEEEE. This CDR3 is 14 amino acids long. The DNA of the CDR3 is TGTGCCAGCGGAGGTTGGGATAACTGGGAGACCCAGTACTTC. Its protein product is CASGGWDNWETQYF.

This sequence joins TRBV7-8 and TRBJ2-7; D uncertain. CDR1 SGHVS and CDR2 FQNEAQ come from the germline V gene. Trimming pared 5 bases from V and 3 bases from J, leaving 11 bases between. The CDR3 is 13 amino acids. The CDR3 spells CASSTSPGYEQYF. CDR3 bases: TGTGCCAGCAGCACCTCTCCAGGCTACGAGCAGTACTTC.

The rearrangement uses TRBV14 and TRBJ2-1; 8 nucleotides match TRBD2. This CDR3 has 16 amino acids. CDR1 and CDR2 from the germline V gene are SGHDN and FVKESK. Losses at the gene ends were 4 bases for V and 7 bases for J; bases not matched to a gene: 12. This CDR3 is CASSRHPPGGRNEQFF. In DNA, the CDR3 is TGTGCCAGCAGCCGCCACCCCCCGGGGGGGCGAAATGAGCAGTTCTTC.

The rearrangement joins TRBV2 to TRBJ2-3; 8 nucleotides line up with TRBD1. This CDR3 is built from 18 residues. The ends lost 7 bases at V and 2 bases at J; junction bases unmatched: 17. Germline-derived CDR1 and CDR2 are SNHLY and FYNNEI. The CDR3 DNA follows: TGTGCCAGCAAACGCCCCCAGGACAGGGACGACTTCACAGATACGCAGTATTTT. Amino acid sequence: CASKRPQDRDDFTDTQYF.

The V call is TRBV30, the J call TRBJ2-7; 7 positions match TRBD1. The CDR3 loop spans 13 amino acids. Losses at the gene ends were 5 bases for V and 2 bases for J; bases not matched to a gene: 6. Germline V gives CDR1 GTSNPN, CDR2 SVGIG (reference sequence). CDR3 sequence: CAWATGRPYEQYF. Written as DNA, the CDR3 is TGTGCCTGGGCGACAGGGCGACCCTACGAGCAGTACTTC.

V and J are TRBV28 and TRBJ2-7; D possibly corresponds to TRBD2 (5 bases). Trimming removed 10 bases from V and 3 bases from J, with 19 bases in between. Germline V CDR1 and CDR2: MDHEN, SYDVKM. CDR3 length: 14 amino acids. In DNA, the CDR3 is TGTGCCACAGCGGCTCCCCTGGCCATCTACGAGCAGTACTTC. It translates to CATAAPLAIYEQYF.

The sample holds a few counts of this clone. The chain links TRBV11-2 to TRBJ1-6, with 8 bases matching TRBD1. The trim removed 4 bases at V and 7 bases at J, leaving 6 bases unmatched. Germline-derived CDR1 and CDR2 are SGHAT and FQNNGV. This CDR3 is 15 amino acids long. CDR3 DNA sequence: TGTGCCAGCAGCTCCCGGGACAGGAGAAATTCACCCCTCCACTTT. Residues: CASSSRDRRNSPLHF. The entire variable domain, with the rest obtained from reference TRBV11-2 and TRBJ1-6, is as follows: EAGVAQSPRYKIIEKRQSVAFWCNPISGHATLYWYQQILGQGPKLLIQFQNNGVVDDSQLPKDRFSAERLKGVDSTLKIQPAKLEDSAVYLCASSSRDRRNSPLHFGNGTRLTVT.

The CDR3 DNA sequence: TGTGCCAGCAGCCATCCCGGAGAGCGACGGATCCTCGAGCAGTACTTC. This sequence encodes CASSHPGERRILEQYF. The chain employs TRBV4-2 and TRBJ2-7; D unclear. Between the trimmed V and J ends, which lost 3 bases and 6 bases, there was a span of 21 bases. CDR3 length: 16 amino acids. Per the germline V gene, CDR1 is LGHNA and CDR2 is YNFKEQ.

This clone appeared a single time. The chain joins TRBV28 to TRBJ1-1; D might be TRBD1 (5 bases). The CDR3 is made up of 15 amino acids. From germline, CDR1 is MDHEN and CDR2 SYDVKM. The V end lost 6 bases, the J end lost 4 bases, and 18 bases lay between the germline ends. The CDR3 reads CASSLTYGGGTEAFF. In DNA form, the CDR3 reads TGTGCCAGCAGCTTAACCTACGGGGGGGGCACTGAAGCTTTCTTT.